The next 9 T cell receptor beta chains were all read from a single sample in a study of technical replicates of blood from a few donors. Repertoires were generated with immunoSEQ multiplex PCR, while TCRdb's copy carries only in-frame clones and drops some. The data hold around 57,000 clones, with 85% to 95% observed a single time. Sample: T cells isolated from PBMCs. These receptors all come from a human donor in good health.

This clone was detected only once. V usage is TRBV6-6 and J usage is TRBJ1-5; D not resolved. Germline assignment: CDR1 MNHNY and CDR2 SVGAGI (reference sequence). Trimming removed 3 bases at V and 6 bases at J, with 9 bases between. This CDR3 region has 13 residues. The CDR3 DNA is TGTGCCAGCAGTTATAACTGGGCTCAGCCCCAGCATTTT. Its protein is CASSYNWAQPQHF.

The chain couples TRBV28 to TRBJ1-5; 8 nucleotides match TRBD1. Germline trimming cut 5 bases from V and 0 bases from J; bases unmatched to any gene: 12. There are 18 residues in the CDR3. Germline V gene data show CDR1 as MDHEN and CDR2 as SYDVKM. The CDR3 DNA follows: TGTGCCAGCAGTCCCCCAGGGACAGGTAGATATAGCAATCAGCCCCAGCATTTT. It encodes CASSPPGTGRYSNQPQHF.

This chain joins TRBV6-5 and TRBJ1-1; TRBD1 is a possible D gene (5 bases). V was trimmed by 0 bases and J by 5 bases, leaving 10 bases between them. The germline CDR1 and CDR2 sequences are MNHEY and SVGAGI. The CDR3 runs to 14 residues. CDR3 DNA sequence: TGTGCCAGCAGTTACTCGATCGGGGGGACTGAAGCTTTCTTT. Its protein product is CASSYSIGGTEAFF.

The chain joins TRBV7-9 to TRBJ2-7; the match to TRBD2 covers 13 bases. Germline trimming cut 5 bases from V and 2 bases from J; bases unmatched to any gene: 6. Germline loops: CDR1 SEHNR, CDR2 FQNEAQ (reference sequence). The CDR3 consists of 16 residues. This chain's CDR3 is CASSPRTSGSPYEQYF. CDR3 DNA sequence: TGTGCCAGCAGCCCTAGGACTAGCGGGAGTCCCTACGAGCAGTACTTC. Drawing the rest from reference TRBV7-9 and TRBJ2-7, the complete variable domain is DTGVSQNPRHKITKRGQNVTFRCDPISEHNRLYWYRQTLGQGPEFLTYFQNEAQLEKSRLLSDRFSAERPKGSFSTLEIQRTEQGDSAMYLCASSPRTSGSPYEQYFGPGTRLTVT.

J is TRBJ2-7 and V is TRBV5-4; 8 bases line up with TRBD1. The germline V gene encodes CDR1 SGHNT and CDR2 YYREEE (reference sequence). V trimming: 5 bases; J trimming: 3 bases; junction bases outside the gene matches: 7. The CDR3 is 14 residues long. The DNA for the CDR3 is TGTGCCAGCAGTTTTTTCGGACAGGGCTACGAGCAGTACTTC. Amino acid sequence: CASSFFGQGYEQYF. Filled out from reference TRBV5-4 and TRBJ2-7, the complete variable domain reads ETGVTQSPTHLIKTRGQQVTLRCSSQSGHNTVSWYQQALGQGPQFIFQYYREEENGRGNFPPRFSGLQFPNYSSELNVNALELDDSALYLCASSFFGQGYEQYFGPGTRLTVT.

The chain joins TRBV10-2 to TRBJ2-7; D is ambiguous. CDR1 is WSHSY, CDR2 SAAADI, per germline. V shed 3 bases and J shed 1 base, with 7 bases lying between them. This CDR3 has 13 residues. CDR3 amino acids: CASSDVYSYEQYF. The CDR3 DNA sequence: TGCGCCAGCAGTGATGTGTATTCCTACGAGCAGTACTTC.

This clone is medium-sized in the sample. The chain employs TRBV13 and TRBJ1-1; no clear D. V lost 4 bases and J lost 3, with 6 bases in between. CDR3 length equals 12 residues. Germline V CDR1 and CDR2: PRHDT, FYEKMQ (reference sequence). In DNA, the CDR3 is TGTGCCAGCAGCTGGCAGGACACTGAAGCTTTCTTT. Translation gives CASSWQDTEAFF. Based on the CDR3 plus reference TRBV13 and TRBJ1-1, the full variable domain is AAGVIQSPRHLIKEKRETATLKCYPIPRHDTVYWYQQGPGQDPQFLISFYEKMQSDKGSIPDRFSAQQFSDYHSELNMSSLELGDSALYFCASSWQDTEAFFGQGTRLTVV.

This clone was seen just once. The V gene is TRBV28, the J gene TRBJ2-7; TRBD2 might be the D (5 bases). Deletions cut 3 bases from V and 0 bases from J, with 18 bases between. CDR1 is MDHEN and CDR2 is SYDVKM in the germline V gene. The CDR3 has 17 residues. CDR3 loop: CASSFYLGLKISYEQYF. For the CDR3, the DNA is TGTGCCAGCAGTTTTTATCTCGGACTGAAGATCTCCTACGAGCAGTACTTC.

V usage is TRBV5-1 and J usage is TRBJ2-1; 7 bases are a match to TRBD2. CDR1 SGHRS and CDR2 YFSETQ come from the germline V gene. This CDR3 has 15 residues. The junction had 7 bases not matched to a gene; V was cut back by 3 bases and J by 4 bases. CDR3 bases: TGCGCCAGCAGCTACGGACTAGGACGGTACAATGAGCAGTTCTTC. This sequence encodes CASSYGLGRYNEQFF.